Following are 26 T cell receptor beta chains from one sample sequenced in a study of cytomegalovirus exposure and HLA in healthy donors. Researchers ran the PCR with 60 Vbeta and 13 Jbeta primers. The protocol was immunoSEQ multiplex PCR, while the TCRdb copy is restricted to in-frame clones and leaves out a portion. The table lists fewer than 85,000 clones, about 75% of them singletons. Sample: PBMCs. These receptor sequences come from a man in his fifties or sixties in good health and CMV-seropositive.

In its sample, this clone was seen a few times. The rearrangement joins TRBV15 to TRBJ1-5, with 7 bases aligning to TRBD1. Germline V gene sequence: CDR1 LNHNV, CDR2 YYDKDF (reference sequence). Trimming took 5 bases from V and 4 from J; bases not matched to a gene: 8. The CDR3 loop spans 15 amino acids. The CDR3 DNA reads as TGTGCCACCAGCGGATCCGGGACAGCTAATCAGCCCCAGCATTTT. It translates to CATSGSGTANQPQHF.

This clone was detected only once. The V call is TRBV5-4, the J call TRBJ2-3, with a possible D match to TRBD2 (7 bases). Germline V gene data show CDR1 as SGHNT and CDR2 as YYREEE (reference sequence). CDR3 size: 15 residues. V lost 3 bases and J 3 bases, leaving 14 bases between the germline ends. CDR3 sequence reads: CASSSRRGGTDTQYF. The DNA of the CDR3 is TGTGCCAGCAGCTCCAGAAGGGGGGGAACAGATACGCAGTATTTT.

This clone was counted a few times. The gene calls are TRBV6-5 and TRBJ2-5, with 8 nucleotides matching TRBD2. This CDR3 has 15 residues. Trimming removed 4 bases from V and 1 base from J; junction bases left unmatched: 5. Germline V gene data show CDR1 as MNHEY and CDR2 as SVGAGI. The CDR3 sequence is CASSLAGRSQETQYF. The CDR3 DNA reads TGTGCCAGCAGTTTAGCGGGGCGATCCCAAGAGACCCAGTACTTC.

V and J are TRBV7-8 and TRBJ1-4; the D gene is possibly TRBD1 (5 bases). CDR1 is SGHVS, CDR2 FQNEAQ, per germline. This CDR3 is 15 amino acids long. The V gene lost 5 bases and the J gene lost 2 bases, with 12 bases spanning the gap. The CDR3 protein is CASSERRGTNEKLFF. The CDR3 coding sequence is TGTGCCAGCAGCGAACGAAGGGGTACTAATGAAAAACTGTTTTTT. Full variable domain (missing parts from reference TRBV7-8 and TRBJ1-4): GAGVSQSPRYKVAKRGQDVALRCDPISGHVSLFWYQQALGQGPEFLTYFQNEAQLDKSGLPSDRFFAERPEGSVSTLKIQRTQQEDSAVYLCASSERRGTNEKLFFGSGTQLSVL.

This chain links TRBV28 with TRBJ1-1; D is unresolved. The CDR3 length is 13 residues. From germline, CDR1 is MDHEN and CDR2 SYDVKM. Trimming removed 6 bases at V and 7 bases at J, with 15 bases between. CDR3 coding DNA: TGTGCCAGCAGCTCCTCCGGTCGGGTTGAAGCTTTCTTT. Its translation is CASSSSGRVEAFF. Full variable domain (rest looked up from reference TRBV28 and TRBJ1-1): DVKVTQSSRYLVKRTGEKVFLECVQDMDHENMFWYRQDPGLGLRLIYFSYDVKMKEKGDIPEGYSVSREKKERFSLILESASTNQTSMYLCASSSSGRVEAFFGQGTRLTVV.

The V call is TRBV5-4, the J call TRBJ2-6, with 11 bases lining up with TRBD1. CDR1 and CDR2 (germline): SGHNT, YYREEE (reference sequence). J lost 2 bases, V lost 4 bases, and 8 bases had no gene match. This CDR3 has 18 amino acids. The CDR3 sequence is CASSPFGQGAPGANVLTF. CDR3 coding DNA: TGTGCCAGCAGCCCTTTCGGACAGGGGGCCCCTGGGGCCAACGTCCTGACTTTC.

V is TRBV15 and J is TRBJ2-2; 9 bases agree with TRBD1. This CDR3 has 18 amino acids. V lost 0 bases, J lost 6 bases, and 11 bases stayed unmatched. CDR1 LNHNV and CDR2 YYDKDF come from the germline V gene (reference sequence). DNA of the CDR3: TGTGCCACCAGCAGAGATCGCTTACAGGGGGCGCTTCCCGGGGAGCTGTTTTTT. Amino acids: CATSRDRLQGALPGELFF.

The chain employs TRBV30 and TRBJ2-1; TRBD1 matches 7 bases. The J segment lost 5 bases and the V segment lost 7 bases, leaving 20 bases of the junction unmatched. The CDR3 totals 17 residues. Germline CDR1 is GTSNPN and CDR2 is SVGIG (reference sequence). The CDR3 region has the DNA TGTGCCTCTACGGGGACAGAAAATACGATTCACCACAATGAGCAGTTCTTC. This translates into CASTGTENTIHHNEQFF.

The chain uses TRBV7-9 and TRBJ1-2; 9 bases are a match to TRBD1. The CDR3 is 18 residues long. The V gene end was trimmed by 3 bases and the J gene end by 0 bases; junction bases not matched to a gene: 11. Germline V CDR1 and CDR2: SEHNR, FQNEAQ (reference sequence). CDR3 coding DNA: TGTGCCAGCAGCTTTATCCCCGGGACAGGGACTACTAACTATGGCTACACCTTC. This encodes CASSFIPGTGTTNYGYTF. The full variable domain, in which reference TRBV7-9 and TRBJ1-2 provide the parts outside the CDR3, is DTGVSQNPRHKITKRGQNVTFRCDPISEHNRLYWYRQTLGQGPEFLTYFQNEAQLEKSRLLSDRFSAERPKGSFSTLEIQRTEQGDSAMYLCASSFIPGTGTTNYGYTFGSGTRLTVV.

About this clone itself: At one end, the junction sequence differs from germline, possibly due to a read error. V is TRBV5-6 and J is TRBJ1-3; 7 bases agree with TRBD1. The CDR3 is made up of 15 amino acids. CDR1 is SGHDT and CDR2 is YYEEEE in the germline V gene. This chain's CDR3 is CASSYQGQTGNTIHF. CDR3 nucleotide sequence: TGTGCCAGCAGTTACCAGGGACAGACCGGAAACACCATACATTTT.

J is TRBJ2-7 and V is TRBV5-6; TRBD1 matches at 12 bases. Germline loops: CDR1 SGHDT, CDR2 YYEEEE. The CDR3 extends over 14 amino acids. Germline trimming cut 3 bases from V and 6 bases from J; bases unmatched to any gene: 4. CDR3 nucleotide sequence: TGTGCCAGCAGCTGGGGACAGGGGGCTGTCGAGCAGTACTTC. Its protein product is CASSWGQGAVEQYF.

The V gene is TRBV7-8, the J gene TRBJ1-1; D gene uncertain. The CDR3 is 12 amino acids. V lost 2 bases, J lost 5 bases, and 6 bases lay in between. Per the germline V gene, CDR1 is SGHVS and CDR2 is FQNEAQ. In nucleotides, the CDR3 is TGTGCCAGCAGCTTACGACAAACTGAAGCTTTCTTT. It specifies CASSLRQTEAFF.

As DNA, the CDR3 is TGTGCCAGCAGCTTGGGTGCAGGAGGAGGAAACACCATATATTTT. Translated, it gives CASSLGAGGGNTIYF. The chain joins TRBV5-4 to TRBJ1-3; unclear D gene. Germline CDR1 is SGHNT and CDR2 is YYREEE (reference sequence). CDR3 length: 15 residues. V was pared by 0 bases and J by 4 bases, with 11 bases between.

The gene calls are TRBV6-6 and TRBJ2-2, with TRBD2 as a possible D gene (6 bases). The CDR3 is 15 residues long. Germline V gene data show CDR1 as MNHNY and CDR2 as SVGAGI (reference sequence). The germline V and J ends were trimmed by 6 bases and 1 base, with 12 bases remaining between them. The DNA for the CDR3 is TGTGCCAGCAGAAATAGCGGAGTGAACACCGGGGAGCTGTTTTTT. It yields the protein CASRNSGVNTGELFF.

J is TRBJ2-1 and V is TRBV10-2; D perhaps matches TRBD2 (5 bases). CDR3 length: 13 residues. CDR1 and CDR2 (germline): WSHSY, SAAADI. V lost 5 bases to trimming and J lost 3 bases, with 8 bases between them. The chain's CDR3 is CASSRTLYNEQFF. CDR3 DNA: TGCGCCAGCAGTCGGACTCTCTACAATGAGCAGTTCTTC.

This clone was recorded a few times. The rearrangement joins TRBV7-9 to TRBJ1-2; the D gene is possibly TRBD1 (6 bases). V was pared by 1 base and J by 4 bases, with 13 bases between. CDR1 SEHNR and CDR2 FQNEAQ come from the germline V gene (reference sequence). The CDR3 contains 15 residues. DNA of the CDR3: TGTGCCAGCAGCTTAGATCCGGGGGGGGCCTATGGCTACACCTTC. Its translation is CASSLDPGGAYGYTF. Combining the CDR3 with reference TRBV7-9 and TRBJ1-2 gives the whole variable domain DTGVSQNPRHKITKRGQNVTFRCDPISEHNRLYWYRQTLGQGPEFLTYFQNEAQLEKSRLLSDRFSAERPKGSFSTLEIQRTEQGDSAMYLCASSLDPGGAYGYTFGSGTRLTVV.

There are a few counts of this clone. The CDR3 loop reads CASSGGIWDSESNQPQHF. CDR3 DNA sequence: TGTGCCAGCAGTGGAGGGATTTGGGACAGCGAAAGCAATCAGCCCCAGCATTTT. The rearrangement links TRBV2 to TRBJ1-5; 7 bases are a match to TRBD1. Germline V gene lookup returns CDR1 SNHLY and CDR2 FYNNEI. The CDR3 has 18 residues. Unmatched junction bases numbered 13, after V lost 4 bases and J lost 1 base.

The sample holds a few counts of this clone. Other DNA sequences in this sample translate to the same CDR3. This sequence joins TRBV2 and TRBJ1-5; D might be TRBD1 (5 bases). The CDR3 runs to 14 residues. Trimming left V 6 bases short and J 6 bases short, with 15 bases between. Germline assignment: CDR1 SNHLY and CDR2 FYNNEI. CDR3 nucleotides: TGTGCCAGCAGCGAAAACCAGGGATCTCAGCCCCAGCATTTT. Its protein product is CASSENQGSQPQHF.

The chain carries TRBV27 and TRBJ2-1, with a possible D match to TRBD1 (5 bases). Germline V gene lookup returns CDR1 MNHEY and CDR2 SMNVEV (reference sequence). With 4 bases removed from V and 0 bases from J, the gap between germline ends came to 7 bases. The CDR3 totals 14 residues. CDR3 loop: CASSSRASYNEQFF. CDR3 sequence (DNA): TGTGCCAGCAGTTCCAGGGCCTCCTACAATGAGCAGTTCTTC.

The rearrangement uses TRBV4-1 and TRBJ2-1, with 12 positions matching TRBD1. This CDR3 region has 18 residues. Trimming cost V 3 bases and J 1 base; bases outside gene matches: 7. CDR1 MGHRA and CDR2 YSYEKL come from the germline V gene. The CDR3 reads CASSQLPGQGASYNEQFF. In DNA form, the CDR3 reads TGCGCCAGCAGCCAGCTTCCGGGACAGGGGGCTTCCTACAATGAGCAGTTCTTC.

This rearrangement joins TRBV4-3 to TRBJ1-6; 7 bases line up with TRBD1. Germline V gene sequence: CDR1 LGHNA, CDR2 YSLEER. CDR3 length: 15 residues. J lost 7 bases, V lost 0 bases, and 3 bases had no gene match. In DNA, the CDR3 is TGCGCCAGCAGCCAAGAACAGGGGCGGAATTCACCCCTCCACTTT. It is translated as CASSQEQGRNSPLHF.

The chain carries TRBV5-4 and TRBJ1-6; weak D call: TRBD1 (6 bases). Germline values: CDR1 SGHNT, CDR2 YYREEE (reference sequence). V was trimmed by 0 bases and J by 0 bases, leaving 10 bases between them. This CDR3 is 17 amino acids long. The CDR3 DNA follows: TGTGCCAGCAGCTTGGCAGGGGCGAGCTCCTATAATTCACCCCTCCACTTT. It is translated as CASSLAGASSYNSPLHF.

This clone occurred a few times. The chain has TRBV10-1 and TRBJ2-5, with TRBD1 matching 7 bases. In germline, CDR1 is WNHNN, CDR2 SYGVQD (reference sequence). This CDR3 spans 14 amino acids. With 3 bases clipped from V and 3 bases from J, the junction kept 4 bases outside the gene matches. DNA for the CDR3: TGCGCCAGCAGTGAATCGACAGGGAAAGAGACCCAGTACTTC. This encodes CASSESTGKETQYF.

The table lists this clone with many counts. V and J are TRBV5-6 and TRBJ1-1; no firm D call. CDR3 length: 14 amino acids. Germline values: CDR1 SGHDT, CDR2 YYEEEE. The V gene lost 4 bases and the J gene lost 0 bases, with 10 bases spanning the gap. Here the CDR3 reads CASSIGGMNTEAFF. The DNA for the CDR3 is TGTGCCAGCAGCATAGGAGGAATGAACACTGAAGCTTTCTTT.

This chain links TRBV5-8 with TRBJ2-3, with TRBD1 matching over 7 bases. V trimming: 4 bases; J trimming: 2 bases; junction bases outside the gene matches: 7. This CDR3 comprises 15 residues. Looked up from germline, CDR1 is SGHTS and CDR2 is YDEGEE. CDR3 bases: TGTGCCAGCAGCCCTTACAGGGGTTACACAGATACGCAGTATTTT. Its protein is CASSPYRGYTDTQYF.

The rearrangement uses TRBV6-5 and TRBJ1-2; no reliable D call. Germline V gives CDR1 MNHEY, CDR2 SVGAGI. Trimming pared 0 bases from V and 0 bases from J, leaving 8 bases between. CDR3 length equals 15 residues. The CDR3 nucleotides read TGTGCCAGCAGTTACTCGCTGACACCTAACTATGGCTACACCTTC. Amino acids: CASSYSLTPNYGYTF.